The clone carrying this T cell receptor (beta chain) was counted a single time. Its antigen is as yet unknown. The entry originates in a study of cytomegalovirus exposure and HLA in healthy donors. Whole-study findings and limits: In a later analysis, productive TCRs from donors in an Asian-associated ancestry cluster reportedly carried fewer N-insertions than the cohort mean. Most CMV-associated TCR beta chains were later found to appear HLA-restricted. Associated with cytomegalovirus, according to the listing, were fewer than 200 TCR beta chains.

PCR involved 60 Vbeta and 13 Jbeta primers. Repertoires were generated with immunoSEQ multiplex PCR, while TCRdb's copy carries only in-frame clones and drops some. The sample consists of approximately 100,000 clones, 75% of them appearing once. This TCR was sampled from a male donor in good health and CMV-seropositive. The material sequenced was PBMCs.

In DNA form, the CDR3 reads TGTGCAAGTCGCTTATTGCGCTCCTACGAGCAGTACTTC. It specifies CASRLLRSYEQYF. V usage is TRBV12-2 and J usage is TRBJ2-7; the table gives TRBD2 as D, unverified against the DNA. TRBV12-2 is a pseudogene locus. The CDR3 loop spans 13 amino acids.